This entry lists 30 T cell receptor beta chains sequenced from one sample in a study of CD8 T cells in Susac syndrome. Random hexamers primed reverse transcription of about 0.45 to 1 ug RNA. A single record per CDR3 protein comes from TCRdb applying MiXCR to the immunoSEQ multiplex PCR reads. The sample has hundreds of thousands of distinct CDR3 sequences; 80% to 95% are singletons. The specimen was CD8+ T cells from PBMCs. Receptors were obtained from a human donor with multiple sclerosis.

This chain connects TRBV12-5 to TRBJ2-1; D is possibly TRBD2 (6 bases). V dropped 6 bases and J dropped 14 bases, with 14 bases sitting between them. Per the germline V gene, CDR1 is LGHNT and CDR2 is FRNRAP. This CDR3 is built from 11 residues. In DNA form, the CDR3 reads TGTGCTAGTGGCCTGGGACTCGGCGAGTTCTTC. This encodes CASGLGLGEFF.

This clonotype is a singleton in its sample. The CDR3 is CASSLTSGTEQYF. The CDR3 DNA follows: TGTGCCAGCAGCCTGACTAGCGGGACCGAGCAGTACTTC. The chain recombines TRBV28 with TRBJ2-7, with TRBD2 matching 11 bases. From germline, CDR1 is MDHEN and CDR2 SYDVKM. Losses at the gene ends were 6 bases for V and 6 bases for J; bases not matched to a gene: 4. The CDR3 is 13 amino acids.

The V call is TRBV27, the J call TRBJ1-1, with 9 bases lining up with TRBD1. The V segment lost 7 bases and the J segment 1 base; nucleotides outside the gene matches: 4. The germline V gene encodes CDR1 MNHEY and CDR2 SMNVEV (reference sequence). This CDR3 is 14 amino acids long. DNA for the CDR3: TGTGCCAGCACCCAACAGGGGGCGAACACTGAAGCTTTCTTT. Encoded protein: CASTQQGANTEAFF.

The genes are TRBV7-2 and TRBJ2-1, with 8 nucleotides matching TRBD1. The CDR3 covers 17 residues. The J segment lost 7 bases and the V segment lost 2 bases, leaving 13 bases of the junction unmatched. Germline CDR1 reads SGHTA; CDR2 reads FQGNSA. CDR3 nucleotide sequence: TGTGCCAGCAGCTTATTGGGCCCCGGGACAGGAACAAATGAGCAGTTCTTC. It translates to CASSLLGPGTGTNEQFF. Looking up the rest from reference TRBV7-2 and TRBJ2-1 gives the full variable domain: GAGVSQSPSNKVTEKGKDVELRCDPISGHTALYWYRQSLGQGLEFLIYFQGNSAPDKSGLPSDRFSAERTGGSVSTLTIQRTQQEDSAVYLCASSLLGPGTGTNEQFFGPGTRLTVL.

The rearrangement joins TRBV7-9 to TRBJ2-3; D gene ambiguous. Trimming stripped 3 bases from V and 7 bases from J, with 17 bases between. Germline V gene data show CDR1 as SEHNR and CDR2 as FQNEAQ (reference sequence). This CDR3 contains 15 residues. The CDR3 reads CASSFSGESPNTQYF. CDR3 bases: TGTGCCAGCAGCTTCAGTGGGGAAAGTCCGAATACGCAGTATTTT.

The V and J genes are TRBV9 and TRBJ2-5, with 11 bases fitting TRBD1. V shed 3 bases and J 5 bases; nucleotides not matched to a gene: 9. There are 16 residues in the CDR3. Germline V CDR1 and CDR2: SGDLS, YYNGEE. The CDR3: CASSADGQGAGETQYF. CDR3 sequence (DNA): TGTGCCAGCAGCGCAGACGGACAGGGGGCGGGGGAGACCCAGTACTTC.

The CDR3 region has the DNA TGTGCCAGCAGCCCCCCGCGGGTGAGGGAAAAACTGTTTTTT. Translated: CASSPPRVREKLFF. The rearrangement links TRBV7-9 to TRBJ1-4, with D unresolved. Looked up from germline, CDR1 is SEHNR and CDR2 is FQNEAQ (reference sequence). The CDR3 has 14 amino acids. Trimming cost V 5 bases and J 8 bases, with 15 bases left between them.

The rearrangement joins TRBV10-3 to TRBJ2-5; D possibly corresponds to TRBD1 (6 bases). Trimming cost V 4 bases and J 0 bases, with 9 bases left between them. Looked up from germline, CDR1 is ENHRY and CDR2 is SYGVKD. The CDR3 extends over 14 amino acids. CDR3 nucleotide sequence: TGTGCCATCAGTGGGACAGAGCACCAAGAGACCCAGTACTTC. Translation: CAISGTEHQETQYF.

As DNA, the CDR3 is TGCAGTGCTAGAGATTCGGAACCCTACGAGCAGTACTTC. Its translation: CSARDSEPYEQYF. The chain combines TRBV20-1 with TRBJ2-7; D unresolved. This CDR3 has 13 residues. CDR1 and CDR2 from the germline V gene are DFQATT and SNEGSKA (reference sequence). The V end lost 0 bases, the J end lost 2 bases, and 8 bases lay between the germline ends.

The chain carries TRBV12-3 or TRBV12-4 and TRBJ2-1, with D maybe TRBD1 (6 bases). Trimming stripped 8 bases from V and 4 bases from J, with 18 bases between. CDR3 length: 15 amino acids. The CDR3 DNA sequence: TGTGCCAGCGTTTCCCACACAGGGAAATACAATGAGCAGTTCTTC. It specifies CASVSHTGKYNEQFF.

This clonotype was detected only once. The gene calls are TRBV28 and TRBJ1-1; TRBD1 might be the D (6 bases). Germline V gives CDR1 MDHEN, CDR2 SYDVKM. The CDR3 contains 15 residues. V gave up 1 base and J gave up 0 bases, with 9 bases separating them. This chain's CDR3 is CASSLSDSMNTEAFF. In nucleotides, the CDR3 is TGTGCCAGCAGTTTATCGGACAGCATGAACACTGAAGCTTTCTTT.

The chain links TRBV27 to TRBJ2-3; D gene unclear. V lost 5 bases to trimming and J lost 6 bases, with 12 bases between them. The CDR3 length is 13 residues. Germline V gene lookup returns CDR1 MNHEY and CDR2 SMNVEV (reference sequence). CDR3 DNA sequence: TGTGCCAGCAGTCCAAACTCCGGGGATACGCAGTATTTT. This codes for CASSPNSGDTQYF.

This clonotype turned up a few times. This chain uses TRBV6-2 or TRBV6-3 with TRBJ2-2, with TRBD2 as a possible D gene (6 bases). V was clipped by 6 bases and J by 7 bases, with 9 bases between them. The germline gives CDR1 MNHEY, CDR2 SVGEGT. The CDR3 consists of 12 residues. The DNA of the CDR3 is TGTGCCAGCAGCCTGACTAGCGGGGAGCTGTTTTTT. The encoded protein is CASSLTSGELFF.

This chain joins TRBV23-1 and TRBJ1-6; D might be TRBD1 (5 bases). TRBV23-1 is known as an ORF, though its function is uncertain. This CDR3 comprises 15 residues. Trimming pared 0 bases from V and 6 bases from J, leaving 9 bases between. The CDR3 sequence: CASSQSPGSNSPLHF. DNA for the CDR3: TGCGCCAGCAGTCAATCGCCAGGGAGTAATTCACCCCTCCACTTT.

CDR3 in DNA: TGTGCCTGGACCTCCGGGACAGGGTCGAATTCACCCCTCCACTTT. Amino acids: CAWTSGTGSNSPLHF. The J gene is TRBJ1-6, the V gene TRBV30, with 9 bases aligning to TRBD1. Germline-derived CDR1 and CDR2 are GTSNPN and SVGIG (reference sequence). This CDR3 is built from 15 residues. The junction had 8 bases not matched to a gene; V was cut back by 4 bases and J by 7 bases.

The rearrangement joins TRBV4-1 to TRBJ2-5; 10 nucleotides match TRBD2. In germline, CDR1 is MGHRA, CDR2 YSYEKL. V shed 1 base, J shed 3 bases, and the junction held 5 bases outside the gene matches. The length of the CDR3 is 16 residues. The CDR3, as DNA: TGCGCCAGCAGCCAAGCCCTAGCGGGAGTAGAAGAGACCCAGTACTTC. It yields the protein CASSQALAGVEETQYF.

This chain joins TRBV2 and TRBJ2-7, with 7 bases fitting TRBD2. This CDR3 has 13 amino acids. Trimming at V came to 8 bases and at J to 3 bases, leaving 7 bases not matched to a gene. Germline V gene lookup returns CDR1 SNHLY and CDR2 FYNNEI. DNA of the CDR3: TGTGCCAGCCGAACCCCTAGCGGCTACGAGCAGTACTTC. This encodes CASRTPSGYEQYF.

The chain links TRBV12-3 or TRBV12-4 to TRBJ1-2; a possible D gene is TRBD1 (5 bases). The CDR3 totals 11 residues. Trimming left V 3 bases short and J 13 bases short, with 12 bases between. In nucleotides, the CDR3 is TGTGCCAGCAGTTTGGGGGTCCTAAGCACCTTC. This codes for CASSLGVLSTF.

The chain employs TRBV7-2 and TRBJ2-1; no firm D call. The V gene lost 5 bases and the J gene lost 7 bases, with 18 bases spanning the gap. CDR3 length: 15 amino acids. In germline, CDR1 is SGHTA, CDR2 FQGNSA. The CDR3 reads CASSRLQDVRNEQFF. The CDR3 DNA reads TGTGCCAGCAGCAGGCTGCAGGACGTTAGAAATGAGCAGTTCTTC.

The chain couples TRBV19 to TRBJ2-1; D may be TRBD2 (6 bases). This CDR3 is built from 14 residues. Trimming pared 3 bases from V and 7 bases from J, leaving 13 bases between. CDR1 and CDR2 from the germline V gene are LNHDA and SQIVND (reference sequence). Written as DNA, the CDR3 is TGTGCCAGTAGTATCGGGACTGATAAGAATGAGCAGTTCTTC. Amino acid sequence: CASSIGTDKNEQFF.

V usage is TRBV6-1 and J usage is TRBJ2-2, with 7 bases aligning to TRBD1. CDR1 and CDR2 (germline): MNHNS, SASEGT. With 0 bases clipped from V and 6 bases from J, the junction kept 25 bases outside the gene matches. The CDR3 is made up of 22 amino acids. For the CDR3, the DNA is TGTGCCAGCAGTGAAGCTAAGTTACAGGGGACCCCTCTGAGGGAAGGGGCCGGGGAGCTGTTTTTT. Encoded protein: CASSEAKLQGTPLREGAGELFF.

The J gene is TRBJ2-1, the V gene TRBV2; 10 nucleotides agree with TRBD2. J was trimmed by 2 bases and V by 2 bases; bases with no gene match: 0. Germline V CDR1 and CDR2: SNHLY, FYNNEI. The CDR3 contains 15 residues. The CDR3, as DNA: TGTGCCAGCAGTGAACTAGCGGGAGCCTACAATGAGCAGTTCTTC. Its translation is CASSELAGAYNEQFF.

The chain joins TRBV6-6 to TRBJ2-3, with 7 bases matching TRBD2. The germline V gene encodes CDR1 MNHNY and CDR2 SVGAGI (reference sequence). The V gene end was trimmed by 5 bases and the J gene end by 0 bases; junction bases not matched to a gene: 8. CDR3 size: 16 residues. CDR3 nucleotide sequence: TGTGCCAGCAGTATAGCACGGGGGGTTAGCACAGATACGCAGTATTTT. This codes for CASSIARGVSTDTQYF.

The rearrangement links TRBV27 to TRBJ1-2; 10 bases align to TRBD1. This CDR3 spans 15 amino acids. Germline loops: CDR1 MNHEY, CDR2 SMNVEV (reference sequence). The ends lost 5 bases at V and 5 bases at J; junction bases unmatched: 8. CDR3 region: CASSPRGQGLYGYTF. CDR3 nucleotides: TGTGCCAGCAGTCCAAGGGGACAGGGGTTGTATGGCTACACCTTC.

The CDR3 nucleotides read TGCGCCAGCAGCGGGTCGCTAGCGGGAGATCGGTACACCGGGGAGCTGTTTTTT. Amino acids: CASSGSLAGDRYTGELFF. The chain recombines TRBV4-3 with TRBJ2-2, with TRBD2 matching over 10 bases. Germline V CDR1 and CDR2: LGHNA, YSLEER. CDR3 length: 18 residues. V lost 5 bases to trimming and J lost 3 bases; unmatched junction nucleotides: 12.

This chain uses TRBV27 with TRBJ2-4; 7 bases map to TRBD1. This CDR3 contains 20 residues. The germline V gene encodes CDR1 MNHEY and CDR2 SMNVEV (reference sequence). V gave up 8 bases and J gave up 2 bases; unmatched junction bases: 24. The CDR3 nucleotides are TGTGCCAGCCCTCCGCCGGGGACAGTCTCACCTCTAAGGTCCAAAAACATTCAGTACTTC. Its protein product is CASPPPGTVSPLRSKNIQYF.

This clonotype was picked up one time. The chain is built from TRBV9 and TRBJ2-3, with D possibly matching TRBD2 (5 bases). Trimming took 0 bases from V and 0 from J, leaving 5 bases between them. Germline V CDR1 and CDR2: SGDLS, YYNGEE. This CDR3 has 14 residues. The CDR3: CASSVGTSTDTQYF. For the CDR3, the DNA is TGTGCCAGCAGCGTAGGGACTAGCACAGATACGCAGTATTTT. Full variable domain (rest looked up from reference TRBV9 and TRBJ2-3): DSGVTQTPKHLITATGQRVTLRCSPRSGDLSVYWYQQSLDQGLQFLIQYYNGEERAKGNILERFSAQQFPDLHSELNLSSLELGDSALYFCASSVGTSTDTQYFGPGTRLTVL.

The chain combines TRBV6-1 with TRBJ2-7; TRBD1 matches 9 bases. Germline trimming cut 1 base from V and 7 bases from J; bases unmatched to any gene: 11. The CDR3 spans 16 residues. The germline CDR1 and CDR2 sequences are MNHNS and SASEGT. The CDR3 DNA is TGTGCCAGCAGTGAAGTTCCGGGACAGGGCTTTTGGGAGCAGTACTTC. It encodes CASSEVPGQGFWEQYF.

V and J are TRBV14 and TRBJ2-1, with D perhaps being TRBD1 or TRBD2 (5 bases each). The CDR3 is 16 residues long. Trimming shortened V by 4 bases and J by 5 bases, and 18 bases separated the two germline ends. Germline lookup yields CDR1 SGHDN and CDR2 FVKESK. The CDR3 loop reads CASSPRTGDPNNEQFF. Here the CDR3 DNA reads TGTGCCAGCAGCCCGAGGACTGGGGACCCTAACAATGAGCAGTTCTTC.

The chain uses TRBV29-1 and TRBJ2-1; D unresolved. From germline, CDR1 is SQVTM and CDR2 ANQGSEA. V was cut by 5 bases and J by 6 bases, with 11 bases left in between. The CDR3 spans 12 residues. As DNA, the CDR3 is TGCAGCGTTCTGGGCGCACGCAATGAGCAGTTCTTC. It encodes CSVLGARNEQFF.